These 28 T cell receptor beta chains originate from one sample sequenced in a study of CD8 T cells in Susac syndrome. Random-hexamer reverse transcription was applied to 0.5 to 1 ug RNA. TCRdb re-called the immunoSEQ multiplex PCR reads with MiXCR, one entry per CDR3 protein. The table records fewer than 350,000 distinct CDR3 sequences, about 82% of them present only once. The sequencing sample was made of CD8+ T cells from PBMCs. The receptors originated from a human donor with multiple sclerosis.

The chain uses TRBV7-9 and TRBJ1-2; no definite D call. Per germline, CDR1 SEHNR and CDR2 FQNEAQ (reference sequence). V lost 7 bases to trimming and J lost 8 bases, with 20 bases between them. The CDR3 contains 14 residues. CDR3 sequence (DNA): TGTGCCAGCACTGGTGGCGGCCTCCATTGGGGCTACACCTTC. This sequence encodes CASTGGGLHWGYTF.

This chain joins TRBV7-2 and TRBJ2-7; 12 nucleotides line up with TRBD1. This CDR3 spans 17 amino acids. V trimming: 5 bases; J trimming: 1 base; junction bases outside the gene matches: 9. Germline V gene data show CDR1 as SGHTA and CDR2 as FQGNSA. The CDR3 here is CASSLGTGGTRSYEQYF. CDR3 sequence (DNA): TGTGCCAGCAGCCTAGGGACAGGGGGCACAAGGTCCTACGAGCAGTACTTC.

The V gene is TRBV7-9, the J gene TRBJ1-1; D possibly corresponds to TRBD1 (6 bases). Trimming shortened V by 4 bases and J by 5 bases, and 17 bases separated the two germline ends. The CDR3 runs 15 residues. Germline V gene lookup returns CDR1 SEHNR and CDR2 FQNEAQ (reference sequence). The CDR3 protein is CASSSSTGGGTEAFF. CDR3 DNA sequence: TGTGCCAGCAGCTCCTCGACAGGCGGGGGGACTGAAGCTTTCTTT. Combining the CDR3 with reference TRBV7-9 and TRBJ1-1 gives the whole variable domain DTGVSQNPRHKITKRGQNVTFRCDPISEHNRLYWYRQTLGQGPEFLTYFQNEAQLEKSRLLSDRFSAERPKGSFSTLEIQRTEQGDSAMYLCASSSSTGGGTEAFFGQGTRLTVV.

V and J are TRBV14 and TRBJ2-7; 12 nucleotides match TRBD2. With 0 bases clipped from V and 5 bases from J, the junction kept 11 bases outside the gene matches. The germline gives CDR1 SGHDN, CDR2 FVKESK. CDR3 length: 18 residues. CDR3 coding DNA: TGTGCCAGCAGCCAAGAGGGACTTTCGACTAGCGGGAGCCACGAGCAGTACTTC. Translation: CASSQEGLSTSGSHEQYF.

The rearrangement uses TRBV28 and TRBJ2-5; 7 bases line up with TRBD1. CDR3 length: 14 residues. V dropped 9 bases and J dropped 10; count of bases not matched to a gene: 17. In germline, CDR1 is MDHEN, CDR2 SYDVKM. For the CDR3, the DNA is TGTGCCAGTCATTTCAGGGGGAGCGGAGATGGCCAGTACTTC. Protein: CASHFRGSGDGQYF.

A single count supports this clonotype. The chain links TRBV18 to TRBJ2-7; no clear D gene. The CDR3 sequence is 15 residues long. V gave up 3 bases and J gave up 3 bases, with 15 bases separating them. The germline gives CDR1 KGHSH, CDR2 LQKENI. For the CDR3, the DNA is TGTGCCAGCTCACCGGGGTACATGGGCCACTACGAGCAGTACTTC. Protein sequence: CASSPGYMGHYEQYF.

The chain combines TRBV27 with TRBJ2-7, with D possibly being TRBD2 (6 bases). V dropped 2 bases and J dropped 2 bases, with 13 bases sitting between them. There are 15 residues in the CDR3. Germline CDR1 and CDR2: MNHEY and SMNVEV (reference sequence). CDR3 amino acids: CASSLLGGATYEQYF. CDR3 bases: TGTGCCAGCAGTTTACTTGGCGGGGCAACCTACGAGCAGTACTTC.

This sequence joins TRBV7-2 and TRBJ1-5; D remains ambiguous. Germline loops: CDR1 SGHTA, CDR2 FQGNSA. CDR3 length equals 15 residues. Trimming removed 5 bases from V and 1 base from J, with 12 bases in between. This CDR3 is CASSPRGTSNQPQHF. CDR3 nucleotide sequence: TGTGCCAGCAGCCCCCGCGGCACGAGCAATCAGCCCCAGCATTTT.

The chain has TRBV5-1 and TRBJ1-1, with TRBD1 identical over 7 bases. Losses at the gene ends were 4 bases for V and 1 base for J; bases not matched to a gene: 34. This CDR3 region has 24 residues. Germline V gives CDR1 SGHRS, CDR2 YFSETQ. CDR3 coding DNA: TGCGCCAGCAGCAGATGGTTAGGGGGCGATGGGTTCCGGCCTGGACCCTTACGGAACACTGAAGCTTTCTTT. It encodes CASSRWLGGDGFRPGPLRNTEAFF.

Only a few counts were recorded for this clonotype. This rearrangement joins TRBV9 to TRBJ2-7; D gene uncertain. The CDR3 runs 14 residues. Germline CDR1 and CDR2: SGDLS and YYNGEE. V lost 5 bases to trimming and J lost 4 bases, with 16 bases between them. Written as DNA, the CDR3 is TGTGCCAGCAGTCCCCGGACGGGTGCATACGAGCAGTACTTC. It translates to CASSPRTGAYEQYF.

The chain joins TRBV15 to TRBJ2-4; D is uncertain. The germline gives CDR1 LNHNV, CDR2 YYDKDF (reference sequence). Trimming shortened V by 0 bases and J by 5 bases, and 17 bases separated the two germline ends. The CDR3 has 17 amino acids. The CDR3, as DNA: TGTGCCACCAGCAGAGATAATGACGGTGGGTCGGAAAACATTCAGTACTTC. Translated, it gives CATSRDNDGGSENIQYF.

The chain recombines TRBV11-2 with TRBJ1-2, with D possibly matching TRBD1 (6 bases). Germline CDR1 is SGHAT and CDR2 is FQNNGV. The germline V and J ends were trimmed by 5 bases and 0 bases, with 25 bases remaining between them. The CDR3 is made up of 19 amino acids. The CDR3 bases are TGTGCCAGCAGCACCGGGCTAGTGGCCGTACAGGGCTCTAACTATGGCTACACCTTC. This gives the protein CASSTGLVAVQGSNYGYTF.

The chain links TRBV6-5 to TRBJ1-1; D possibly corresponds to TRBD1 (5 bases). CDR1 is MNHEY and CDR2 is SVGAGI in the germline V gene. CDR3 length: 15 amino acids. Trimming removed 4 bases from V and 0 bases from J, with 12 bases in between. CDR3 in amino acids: CASSLPPGMNTEAFF. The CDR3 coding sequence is TGTGCCAGCAGTTTACCTCCAGGGATGAACACTGAAGCTTTCTTT.

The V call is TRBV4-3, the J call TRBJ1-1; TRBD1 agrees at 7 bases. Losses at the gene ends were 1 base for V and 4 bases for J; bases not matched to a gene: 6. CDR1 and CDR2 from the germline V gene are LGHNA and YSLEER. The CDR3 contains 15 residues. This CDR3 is CASSQVLAGGTEAFF. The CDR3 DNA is TGCGCCAGCAGCCAAGTCCTCGCAGGGGGCACTGAAGCTTTCTTT.

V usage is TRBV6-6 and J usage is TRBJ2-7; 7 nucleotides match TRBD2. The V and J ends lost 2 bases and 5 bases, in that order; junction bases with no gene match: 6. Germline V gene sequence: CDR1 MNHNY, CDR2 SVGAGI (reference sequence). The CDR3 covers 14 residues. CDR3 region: CASSYAGDGNEQYF. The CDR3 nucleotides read TGTGCCAGCAGTTACGCGGGGGACGGAAACGAGCAGTACTTC.

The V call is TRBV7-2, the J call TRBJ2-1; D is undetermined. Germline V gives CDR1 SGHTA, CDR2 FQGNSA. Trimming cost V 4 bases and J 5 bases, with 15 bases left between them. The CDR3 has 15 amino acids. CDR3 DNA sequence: TGTGCCAGCAGCTCTCTGGGCCGGGTGGACAATGAGCAGTTCTTC. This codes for CASSSLGRVDNEQFF.

The DNA for the CDR3 is TGTGCCAGCAGCCCGACGGGGGGCGGGAGATACGAGCAGTACTTC. Encoded protein: CASSPTGGGRYEQYF. The chain recombines TRBV7-3 with TRBJ2-7, with D maybe TRBD2 (7 bases). Germline lookup yields CDR1 SGHTA and CDR2 FQGTGA. The V end lost 5 bases, the J end lost 4 bases, and 18 bases lay between the germline ends. The CDR3 is 15 amino acids. Supplemented by reference TRBV7-3 and TRBJ2-7, the full variable domain reads GAGVSQTPSNKVTEKGKYVELRCDPISGHTALYWYRQSLGQGPEFLIYFQGTGAADDSGLPNDRFFAVRPEGSVSTLKIQRTERGDSAVYLCASSPTGGGRYEQYFGPGTRLTVT.

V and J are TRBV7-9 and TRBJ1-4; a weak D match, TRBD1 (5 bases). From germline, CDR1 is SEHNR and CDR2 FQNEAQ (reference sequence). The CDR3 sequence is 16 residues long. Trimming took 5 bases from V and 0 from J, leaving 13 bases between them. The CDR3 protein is CASSPPGLATNEKLFF. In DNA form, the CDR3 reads TGTGCCAGCAGCCCTCCGGGACTCGCAACTAATGAAAAACTGTTTTTT.

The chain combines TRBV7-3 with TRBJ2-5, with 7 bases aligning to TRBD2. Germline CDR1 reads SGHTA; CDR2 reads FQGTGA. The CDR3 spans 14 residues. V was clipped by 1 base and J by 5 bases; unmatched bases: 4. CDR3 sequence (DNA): TGTGCCAGCAGCTTAATGGGAGGGCTGGAGACCCAGTACTTC. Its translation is CASSLMGGLETQYF.

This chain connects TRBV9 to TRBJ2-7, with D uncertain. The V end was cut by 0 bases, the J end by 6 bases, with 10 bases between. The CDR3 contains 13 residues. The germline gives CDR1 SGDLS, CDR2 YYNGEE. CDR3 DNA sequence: TGTGCCAGCAGCGTAGTGGGCCAAGGCGAGCAGTACTTC. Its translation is CASSVVGQGEQYF.

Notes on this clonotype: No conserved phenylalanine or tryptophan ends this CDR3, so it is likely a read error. This CDR3 reads CASSPNVLVFTSYEQYL. In nucleotides, the CDR3 is TGTGCCAGCAGCCCGAATGTATTAGTTTTCACCAGCTACGAGCAGTACCTC. The chain couples TRBV3-1 to TRBJ2-7; D uncertain. CDR1 LGHDT and CDR2 YNNKEL come from the germline V gene (reference sequence). Trimming cost V 4 bases and J 3 bases, with 22 bases left between them. This CDR3 is built from 17 residues.

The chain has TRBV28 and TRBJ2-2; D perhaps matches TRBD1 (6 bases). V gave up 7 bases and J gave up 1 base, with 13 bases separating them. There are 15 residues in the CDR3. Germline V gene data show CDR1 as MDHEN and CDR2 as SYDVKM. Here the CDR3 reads CASTWTELNTGELFF. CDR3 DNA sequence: TGTGCCAGCACCTGGACAGAGTTGAACACCGGGGAGCTGTTTTTT.

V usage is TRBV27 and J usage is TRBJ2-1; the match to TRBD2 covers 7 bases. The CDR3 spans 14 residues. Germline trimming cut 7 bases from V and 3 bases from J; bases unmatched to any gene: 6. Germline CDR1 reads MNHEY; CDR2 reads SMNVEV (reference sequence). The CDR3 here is CASTSGEGYNEQFF. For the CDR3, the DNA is TGTGCCAGCACCTCGGGGGAGGGCTACAATGAGCAGTTCTTC.

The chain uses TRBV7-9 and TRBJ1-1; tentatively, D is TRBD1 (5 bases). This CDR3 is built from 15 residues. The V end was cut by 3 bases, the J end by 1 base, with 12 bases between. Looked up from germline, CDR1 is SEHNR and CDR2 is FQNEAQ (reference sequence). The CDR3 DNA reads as TGTGCCAGCAGCTTCCGGGGCGTCCAGAACACTGAAGCTTTCTTT. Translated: CASSFRGVQNTEAFF.

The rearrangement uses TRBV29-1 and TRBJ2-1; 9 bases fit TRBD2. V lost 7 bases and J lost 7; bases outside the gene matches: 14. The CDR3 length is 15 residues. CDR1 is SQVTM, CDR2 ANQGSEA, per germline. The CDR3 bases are TGCAGCGGCGGTCGGGCGGGAGGGCTCATAAATGAGCAGTTCTTC. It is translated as CSGGRAGGLINEQFF.

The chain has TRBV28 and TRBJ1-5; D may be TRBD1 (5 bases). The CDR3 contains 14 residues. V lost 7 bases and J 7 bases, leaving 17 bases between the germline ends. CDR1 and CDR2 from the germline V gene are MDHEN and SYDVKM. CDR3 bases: TGTGCCAGCAAACCGAGGCTGGGGGTCCAGCCCCAGCATTTT. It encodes CASKPRLGVQPQHF.

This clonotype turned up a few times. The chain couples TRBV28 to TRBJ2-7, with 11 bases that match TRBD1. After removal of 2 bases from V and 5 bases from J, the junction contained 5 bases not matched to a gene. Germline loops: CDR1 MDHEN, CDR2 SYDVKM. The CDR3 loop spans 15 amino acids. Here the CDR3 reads CASSLRTGGFDEQYF. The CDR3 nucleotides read TGTGCCAGCAGTTTAAGGACAGGGGGCTTCGACGAGCAGTACTTC. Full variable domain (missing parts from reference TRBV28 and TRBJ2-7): DVKVTQSSRYLVKRTGEKVFLECVQDMDHENMFWYRQDPGLGLRLIYFSYDVKMKEKGDIPEGYSVSREKKERFSLILESASTNQTSMYLCASSLRTGGFDEQYFGPGTRLTVT.

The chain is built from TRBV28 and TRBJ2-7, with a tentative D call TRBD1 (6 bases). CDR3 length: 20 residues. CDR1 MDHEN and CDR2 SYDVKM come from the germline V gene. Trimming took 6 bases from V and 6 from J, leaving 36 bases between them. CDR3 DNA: TGTGCCAGCAGCCTCCCCACTACACCCCAGGGGCGCACCCGCCCCCTCGAGCAGTACTTC. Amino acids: CASSLPTTPQGRTRPLEQYF.